This entry features one T cell receptor (beta chain) sequence. The source of the sample is a study of blood T cell repertoires in COVID-19. Study-level background: Material from acute and convalescent COVID-19 was sourced from the United States, Italy and Spain. The cDNA or gDNA used as material had been derived from T cells, B-cell-depleted T cells, or PBMCs.

As originally analysed: Amplification with reference gene primers provided the estimates of nucleated cell counts. Method: immunoSEQ multiplex PCR; TCRdb's copy keeps in-frame clones and lacks some. D and trimming were read from the DNA, whereas the V and J calls and clone size are those reported in that table. This sample has some 64,000 clones; 79% occur once, and the top ten carry around 21%. V gave up 1 base and J gave up 1 base, with 10 bases separating them. CDR3 length equals 15 residues. The germline CDR1 and CDR2 sequences are MNHEY and SVGAGI. The V call is TRBV6-5, the J call TRBJ2-5, with D possibly being TRBD1 (6 bases). The receptor's source is a woman older than 75 with active or convalescent COVID-19. Source material: peripheral blood. The CDR3 DNA follows: TGTGCCAGCAGTTACTTGACAGGTCCCCAAGAGACCCAGTACTTC. It is translated as CASSYLTGPQETQYF.